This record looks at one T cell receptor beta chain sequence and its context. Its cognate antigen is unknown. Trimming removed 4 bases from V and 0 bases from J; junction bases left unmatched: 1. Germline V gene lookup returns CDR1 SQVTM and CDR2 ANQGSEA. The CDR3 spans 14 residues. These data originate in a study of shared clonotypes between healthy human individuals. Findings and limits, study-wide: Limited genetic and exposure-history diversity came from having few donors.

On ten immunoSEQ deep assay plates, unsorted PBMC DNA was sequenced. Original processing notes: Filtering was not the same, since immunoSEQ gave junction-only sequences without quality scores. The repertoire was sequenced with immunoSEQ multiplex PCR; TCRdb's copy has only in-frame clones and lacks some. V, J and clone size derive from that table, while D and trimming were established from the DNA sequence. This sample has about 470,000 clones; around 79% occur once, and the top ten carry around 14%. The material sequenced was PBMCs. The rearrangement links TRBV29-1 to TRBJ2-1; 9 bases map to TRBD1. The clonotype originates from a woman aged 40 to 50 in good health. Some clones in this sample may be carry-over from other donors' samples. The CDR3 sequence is CSVAGQGSYNEQFF. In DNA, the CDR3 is TGCAGCGTTGCGGGACAGGGCTCCTACAATGAGCAGTTCTTC.